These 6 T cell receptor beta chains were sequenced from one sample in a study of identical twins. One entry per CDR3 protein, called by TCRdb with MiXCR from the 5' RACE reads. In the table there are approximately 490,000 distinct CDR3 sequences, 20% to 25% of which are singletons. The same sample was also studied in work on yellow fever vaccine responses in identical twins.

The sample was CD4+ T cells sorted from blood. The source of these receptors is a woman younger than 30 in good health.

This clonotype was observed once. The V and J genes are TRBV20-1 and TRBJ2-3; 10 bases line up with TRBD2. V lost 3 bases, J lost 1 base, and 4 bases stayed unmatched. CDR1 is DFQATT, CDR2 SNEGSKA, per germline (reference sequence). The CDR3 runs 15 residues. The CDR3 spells CSASAGTSGTDTQYF. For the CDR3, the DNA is TGCAGTGCTAGCGCCGGGACTAGCGGCACAGATACGCAGTATTTT.

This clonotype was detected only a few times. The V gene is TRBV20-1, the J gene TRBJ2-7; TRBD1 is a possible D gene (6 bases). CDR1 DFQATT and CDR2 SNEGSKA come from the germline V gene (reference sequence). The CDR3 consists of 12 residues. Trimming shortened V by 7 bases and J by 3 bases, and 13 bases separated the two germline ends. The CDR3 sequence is CSVPGQNYEQYV. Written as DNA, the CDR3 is TGCAGTGTGCCGGGACAAAACTACGAGCAGTACGTC.

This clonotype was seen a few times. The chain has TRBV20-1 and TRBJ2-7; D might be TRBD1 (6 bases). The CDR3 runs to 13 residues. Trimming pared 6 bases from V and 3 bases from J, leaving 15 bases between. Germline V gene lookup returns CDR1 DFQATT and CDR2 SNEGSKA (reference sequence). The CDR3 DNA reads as TGCAGTGCCAACTCGGGACAAGGCTACGAGCAGTACGTC. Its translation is CSANSGQGYEQYV.

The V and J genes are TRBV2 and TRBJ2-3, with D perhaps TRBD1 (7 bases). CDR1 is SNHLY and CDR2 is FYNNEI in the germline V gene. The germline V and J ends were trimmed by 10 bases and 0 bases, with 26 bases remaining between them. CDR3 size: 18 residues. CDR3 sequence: CATRQGRSPGASTDTQYF. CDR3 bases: TGTGCCACCCGACAGGGCCGATCTCCGGGAGCTAGCACAGATACGCAGTATTTT.

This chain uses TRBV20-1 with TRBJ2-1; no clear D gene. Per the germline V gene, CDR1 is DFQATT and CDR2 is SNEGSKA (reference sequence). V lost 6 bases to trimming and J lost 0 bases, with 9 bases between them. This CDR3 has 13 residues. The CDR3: CSAPKSSYNEQFF. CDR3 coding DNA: TGCAGTGCCCCTAAGAGCTCCTACAATGAGCAGTTCTTC.

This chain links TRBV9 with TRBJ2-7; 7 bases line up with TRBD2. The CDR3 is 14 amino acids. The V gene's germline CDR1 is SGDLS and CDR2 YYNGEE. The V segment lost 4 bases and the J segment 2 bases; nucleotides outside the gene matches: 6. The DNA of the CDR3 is TGTGCCAGCAGCCCTCGACTAGCCGCCTACGAGCAGTACTTC. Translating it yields CASSPRLAAYEQYF. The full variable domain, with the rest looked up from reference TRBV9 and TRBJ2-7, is DSGVTQTPKHLITATGQRVTLRCSPRSGDLSVYWYQQSLDQGLQFLIQYYNGEERAKGNILERFSAQQFPDLHSELNLSSLELGDSALYFCASSPRLAAYEQYFGPGTRLTVT.